These 28 T cell receptor beta chains originate from one sample sequenced in a study of blood T cell repertoires in COVID-19. Using immunoSEQ multiplex PCR, the repertoire was profiled, and TCRdb retains in-frame clones only, with some absent. The sample lists around 390,000 clones, around nine tenths occurring once. Source material: PBMCs or T cells enriched from blood (not recorded which). The receptor source for this set is a woman between 45 and 65 years old who had recovered from COVID-19.

V gene TRBV9 combines with J gene TRBJ2-5; TRBD2 matches at 8 bases. The ends lost 0 bases at V and 8 bases at J; junction bases unmatched: 6. This CDR3 is 14 amino acids long. Germline V lookup: CDR1 SGDLS, CDR2 YYNGEE. The CDR3 DNA reads as TGTGCCAGCAGCGTAGTCGGGGGGGCAGACACCCAGTACTTC. It codes for CASSVVGGADTQYF. The complete variable domain, with remaining parts taken from reference TRBV9 and TRBJ2-5, reads DSGVTQTPKHLITATGQRVTLRCSPRSGDLSVYWYQQSLDQGLQFLIQYYNGEERAKGNILERFSAQQFPDLHSELNLSSLELGDSALYFCASSVVGGADTQYFGPGTRLLVL.

The chain has TRBV19 and TRBJ1-4; 7 nucleotides align to TRBD1. Trimming took 3 bases from V and 8 from J; bases not matched to a gene: 9. CDR1 is LNHDA, CDR2 SQIVND, per germline (reference sequence). This CDR3 is built from 15 residues. The CDR3 here is CASSIGTVQEEKLFF. DNA for the CDR3: TGTGCCAGTAGTATCGGGACAGTCCAGGAAGAAAAACTGTTTTTT.

V usage is TRBV2 and J usage is TRBJ2-3; D perhaps matches TRBD2 (6 bases). CDR1 and CDR2 (germline): SNHLY, FYNNEI. The CDR3 length is 14 residues. With 6 bases removed from V and 1 base from J, the gap between germline ends came to 11 bases. DNA for the CDR3: TGTGCCAGCAGAGAGGGAGGAGGCACAGATACGCAGTATTTT. It yields the protein CASREGGGTDTQYF.

The chain couples TRBV5-1 to TRBJ1-2, with TRBD1 identical over 8 bases. The germline CDR1 and CDR2 sequences are SGHRS and YFSETQ. This CDR3 contains 17 residues. V lost 0 bases, J lost 0 bases, and 7 bases stayed unmatched. In DNA, the CDR3 is TGCGCCAGCAGCTTGGGACAGGGGTTTAGAGCTAACTATGGCTACACCTTC. It specifies CASSLGQGFRANYGYTF. Together with reference TRBV5-1 and TRBJ1-2, the CDR3 gives the full variable domain: KAGVTQTPRYLIKTRGQQVTLSCSPISGHRSVSWYQQTPGQGLQFLFEYFSETQRNKGNFPGRFSGRQFSNSRSEMNVSTLELGDSALYLCASSLGQGFRANYGYTFGSGTRLTVV.

This chain uses TRBV2 with TRBJ2-2; tentatively, D is TRBD1 (5 bases). The CDR3 is 13 residues long. Trimming removed 10 bases from V and 4 bases from J, with 13 bases in between. In germline, CDR1 is SNHLY, CDR2 FYNNEI. DNA of the CDR3: TGTGCCACCCAGGGTCGAATCACCGGGGAGCTGTTTTTT. Protein sequence: CATQGRITGELFF. Full variable domain (rest looked up from reference TRBV2 and TRBJ2-2): EPEVTQTPSHQVTQMGQEVILRCVPISNHLYFYWYRQILGQKVEFLVSFYNNEISEKSEIFDDQFSVERPDGSNFTLKIRSTKLEDSAMYFCATQGRITGELFFGEGSRLTVL.

The J gene is TRBJ2-7, the V gene TRBV7-2, with D unclear. Deletions cut 3 bases from V and 4 bases from J, with 10 bases between. Germline V gives CDR1 SGHTA, CDR2 FQGNSA. This CDR3 comprises 13 residues. The CDR3 here is CASSFASLYEQYF. DNA for the CDR3: TGTGCCAGCAGCTTCGCCAGTCTTTACGAGCAGTACTTC.

The J gene is TRBJ2-5, the V gene TRBV6-5; tentative D call: TRBD1 (5 bases). Trimming removed 5 bases from V and 1 base from J, with 11 bases in between. Per germline, CDR1 MNHEY and CDR2 SVGAGI. This CDR3 contains 14 residues. The CDR3 DNA sequence: TGTGCCAGCAGTACCCGACAGACCCAAGAGACCCAGTACTTC. Its translation is CASSTRQTQETQYF.

The chain recombines TRBV6-5 with TRBJ1-6, with D possibly TRBD1 on 5 matching bases. The CDR3 covers 14 residues. Deletions cut 2 bases from V and 7 bases from J, with 9 bases between. In germline, CDR1 is MNHEY, CDR2 SVGAGI. CDR3 nucleotide sequence: TGTGCCAGCAGTTACAGGGGCACCAATTCACCCCTCCACTTT. Residues: CASSYRGTNSPLHF.

This chain joins TRBV5-1 and TRBJ1-3; 7 bases agree with TRBD1. V lost 1 base, J lost 2 bases, and 3 bases stayed unmatched. Germline values: CDR1 SGHRS, CDR2 YFSETQ. The CDR3 sequence is 15 residues long. This CDR3 reads CASSLQQGTGNTIYF. The CDR3 nucleotides read TGCGCCAGCAGCTTGCAACAGGGGACTGGAAACACCATATATTTT.

The rearrangement joins TRBV7-8 to TRBJ2-3; D perhaps matches TRBD2 (5 bases). The CDR3 loop spans 15 amino acids. The germline CDR1 and CDR2 sequences are SGHVS and FQNEAQ. V gave up 5 bases and J gave up 2 bases, with 14 bases separating them. The CDR3 spells CASSRTRLLTDTQYF. The CDR3 DNA sequence: TGTGCCAGCAGCCGGACCCGACTACTCACAGATACGCAGTATTTT.

V and J are TRBV2 and TRBJ1-2; D is uncertain. This CDR3 comprises 13 residues. V lost 2 bases and J 5 bases, leaving 9 bases between the germline ends. The germline gives CDR1 SNHLY, CDR2 FYNNEI. The CDR3 loop is CASSENGVYGYTF. CDR3 bases: TGTGCCAGCAGTGAAAACGGTGTTTATGGCTACACCTTC.

This clone was observed once. The chain joins TRBV25-1 to TRBJ1-2; TRBD1 agrees at 9 bases. V trimming: 3 bases; J trimming: 6 bases; junction bases outside the gene matches: 5. The CDR3 totals 14 residues. Germline values: CDR1 MGHDK, CDR2 SYGVNS. The CDR3 bases are TGTGCCAGCAGTGAGACAGGGGGAAAAGATGGCTACACCTTC. Amino acid sequence: CASSETGGKDGYTF.

J is TRBJ1-2 and V is TRBV5-6; perhaps TRBD1 as D (6 bases). The CDR3 runs 14 residues. CDR1 SGHDT and CDR2 YYEEEE come from the germline V gene. Between the trimmed V and J ends, which lost 0 bases and 7 bases, there was a span of 13 bases. CDR3 sequence: CASSLVSGEIGYTF. The CDR3 nucleotides read TGTGCCAGCAGCTTGGTGTCAGGGGAGATTGGCTACACCTTC.

V gene TRBV28 combines with J gene TRBJ1-5, with 8 bases aligning to TRBD1. V lost 5 bases, J lost 11 bases, and 11 bases stayed unmatched. CDR1 is MDHEN and CDR2 is SYDVKM in the germline V gene. This CDR3 has 14 residues. Here the CDR3 reads CASSQRRTGKTQHF. The CDR3 bases are TGTGCCAGCAGTCAAAGACGGACAGGGAAGACCCAGCATTTT.

The CDR3 here is CASRGDRGPSRGYTF. The CDR3 DNA follows: TGTGCCAGCAGGGGTGACAGGGGCCCCTCCCGTGGCTACACCTTC. The rearrangement uses TRBV28 and TRBJ1-2; TRBD1 matches at 8 bases. This CDR3 has 15 residues. Germline assignment: CDR1 MDHEN and CDR2 SYDVKM. V trimming: 6 bases; J trimming: 7 bases; junction bases outside the gene matches: 13.

The V call is TRBV6-2 or TRBV6-3, the J call TRBJ2-2, with D possibly matching TRBD2 (6 bases). Between the trimmed V and J ends, which lost 4 bases and 4 bases, there was a span of 19 bases. Germline CDR1 and CDR2: MNHEY and SVGEGT. The CDR3 has 17 residues. The CDR3 loop reads CASSSELAKVGTGELFF. CDR3 DNA: TGTGCCAGCAGTTCTGAACTAGCCAAAGTCGGCACCGGGGAGCTGTTTTTT.

This rearrangement joins TRBV28 to TRBJ2-7; TRBD1 matches 8 bases. Trimming took 6 bases from V and 5 from J; bases not matched to a gene: 9. The CDR3 runs to 14 residues. Per germline, CDR1 MDHEN and CDR2 SYDVKM. CDR3 DNA sequence: TGTGCCAGCAGCACCAGGGGGCGAGCTGACGAGCAGTACTTC. Its translation is CASSTRGRADEQYF.

CDR3 region: CASSPSLSNNYGYTF. In nucleotides, the CDR3 is TGTGCCAGCAGCCCCTCACTGTCGAACAACTATGGCTACACCTTC. V usage is TRBV3-1 (or the pseudogene TRBV3-2) and J usage is TRBJ1-2; D not resolved. The CDR3 has 15 amino acids. Trimming shortened V by 4 bases and J by 2 bases, and 14 bases separated the two germline ends. Germline CDR1 LGHDT, CDR2 YNNKEL (reference sequence).

A few counts support this clone. The CDR3 DNA is TGTGCCAGCAGCCCCCCGAGGAAGGGGAAGGCGTATGGCTACACCTTC. This codes for CASSPPRKGKAYGYTF. V usage is TRBV28 and J usage is TRBJ1-2; a weak D match, TRBD1 (5 bases). Germline-derived CDR1 and CDR2 are MDHEN and SYDVKM. CDR3 size: 16 residues. Deletions cut 6 bases from V and 5 bases from J, with 22 bases between.

This clone has only one observation. This sequence joins TRBV27 and TRBJ1-2, with 11 positions matching TRBD1. The CDR3 contains 16 residues. V lost 4 bases, J lost 4 bases, and 8 bases stayed unmatched. Germline V lookup: CDR1 MNHEY, CDR2 SMNVEV (reference sequence). The DNA of the CDR3 is TGTGCCAGCAGTTATGCCGGGACAGGGGGTAGCTATGGCTACACCTTC. Translating it yields CASSYAGTGGSYGYTF.

The chain is built from TRBV10-3 and TRBJ1-2; D is ambiguous. The CDR3 runs 15 residues. CDR1 ENHRY and CDR2 SYGVKD come from the germline V gene. With 0 bases removed from V and 2 bases from J, the gap between germline ends came to 10 bases. Here the CDR3 reads CAISESINSNYGYTF. The CDR3 DNA follows: TGTGCCATCAGTGAGTCGATCAACAGCAACTATGGCTACACCTTC.

This clone was recorded once. The chain employs TRBV18 and TRBJ1-2, with D uncertain. Germline assignment: CDR1 KGHSH and CDR2 LQKENI. The CDR3 has 13 amino acids. V lost 6 bases and J lost 6, with 14 bases in between. DNA for the CDR3: TGTGCCAGCTCCCCTCTCCCCGAGAATGGCTACACCTTC. Protein: CASSPLPENGYTF.

The DNA for the CDR3 is TGTGCCAGCAGCGCCTCTTTCCTCCGGGACAGCGGGACTAGCGGGGAGGATGAGCAGTTCTTC. It specifies CASSASFLRDSGTSGEDEQFF. The gene calls are TRBV9 and TRBJ2-1; 13 nucleotides line up with TRBD2. The CDR3 contains 21 residues. Per germline, CDR1 SGDLS and CDR2 YYNGEE. The V and J ends lost 3 bases and 8 bases, in that order; junction bases with no gene match: 23.

V and J are TRBV6-1 and TRBJ1-1, with a weak D call TRBD1 (5 bases). Germline assignment: CDR1 MNHNS and CDR2 SASEGT. Trimming pared 2 bases from V and 6 bases from J, leaving 22 bases between. The CDR3 covers 17 residues. The CDR3 spells CASSESPFRQGISEAFF. The DNA for the CDR3 is TGTGCCAGCAGTGAAAGCCCATTTAGGCAGGGCATATCTGAAGCTTTCTTT.

The gene calls are TRBV10-2 and TRBJ1-1; D is unresolved. The length of the CDR3 is 13 residues. With 2 bases removed from V and 11 bases from J, the gap between germline ends came to 15 bases. Per the germline V gene, CDR1 is WSHSY and CDR2 is SAAADI. In DNA, the CDR3 is TGCGCCAGCAGTGAGGTTGGGAGGGATGGGGCTTTCTTT. It specifies CASSEVGRDGAFF.

This rearrangement joins TRBV7-2 to TRBJ2-3, with D hard to call. V was cut by 6 bases and J by 2 bases, with 18 bases left in between. The CDR3 covers 16 residues. CDR1 and CDR2 from the germline V gene are SGHTA and FQGNSA. CDR3 DNA: TGTGCCAGCAGTCCTCAGTTTCTGGGCCCCACAGATACGCAGTATTTT. This translates into CASSPQFLGPTDTQYF.

The chain links TRBV9 to TRBJ2-1, with D maybe TRBD2 (5 bases). This CDR3 is built from 16 residues. Deletions cut 0 bases from V and 0 bases from J, with 10 bases between. Germline V gives CDR1 SGDLS, CDR2 YYNGEE. For the CDR3, the DNA is TGTGCCAGCAGCGTAGGGTGGGAGAGCTCCTACAATGAGCAGTTCTTC. This encodes CASSVGWESSYNEQFF. The variable domain in full, with the rest retrieved from reference TRBV9 and TRBJ2-1, is DSGVTQTPKHLITATGQRVTLRCSPRSGDLSVYWYQQSLDQGLQFLIQYYNGEERAKGNILERFSAQQFPDLHSELNLSSLELGDSALYFCASSVGWESSYNEQFFGPGTRLTVL.

V usage is TRBV6-5 and J usage is TRBJ1-2; maybe TRBD1 (6 bases). Germline-derived CDR1 and CDR2 are MNHEY and SVGAGI. The CDR3 consists of 13 residues. The V end was cut by 6 bases, the J end by 6 bases, with 14 bases between. In DNA form, the CDR3 reads TGTGCCAGCAGCCGGGGGGCGCTGGATGGCTACACCTTC. The encoded protein is CASSRGALDGYTF.